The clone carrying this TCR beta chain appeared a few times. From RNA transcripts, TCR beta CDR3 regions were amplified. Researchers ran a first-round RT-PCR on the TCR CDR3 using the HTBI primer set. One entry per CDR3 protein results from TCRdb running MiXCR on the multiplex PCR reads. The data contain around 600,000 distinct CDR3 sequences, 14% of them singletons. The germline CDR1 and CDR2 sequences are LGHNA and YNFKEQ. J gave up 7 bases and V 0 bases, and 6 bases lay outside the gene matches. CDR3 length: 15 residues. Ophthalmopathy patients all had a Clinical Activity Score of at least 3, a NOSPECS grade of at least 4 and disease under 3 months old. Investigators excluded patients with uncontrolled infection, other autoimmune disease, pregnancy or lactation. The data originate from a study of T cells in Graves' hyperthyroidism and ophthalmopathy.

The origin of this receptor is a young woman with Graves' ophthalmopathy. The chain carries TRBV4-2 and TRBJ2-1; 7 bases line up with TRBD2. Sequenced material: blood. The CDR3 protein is CASSQEMRLANEQFF. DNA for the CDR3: TGTGCCAGCAGCCAAGAAATGCGACTAGCTAATGAGCAGTTCTTC.